Given below is one T cell receptor beta chain in context. Its antigen is undetermined. The sample belongs to a study of T cells expressing NK-cell markers. Study in general: It was from sorted CD3+CD56+NKG2C+, CD3+CD56+NKG2C- and CD3+CD56-NKG2C+ T cells that TCR beta repertoires came. Of eight sequenced donors, seven were HCMV-seropositive and one HCMV-seronegative. Study outcomes and limitations: The leading position in the CD3+CD56-NKG2C+ fraction of four donors also went to these clonotypes. Dominant NKG2C+ clonotypes were found to form about 1.0-7.5% of CD8+ T cells in 5 or 6 donors.

The CDR3 is 15 amino acids. The germline V gene encodes CDR1 MDHEN and CDR2 SYDVKM. TCRdb re-called the 5' RACE reads; every CDR3 protein appears as one record, without DNA. The sample table sets out 300,000 to 500,000 distinct CDR3 sequences. This receptor was obtained from a woman aged 50 to 60 in good health. The material sequenced was blood T cells: a sorted CD56 or NKG2C T cell subset, CD4+ or CD8+ T cells, or bulk PBMC T cells (not recorded which). The rearrangement links TRBV28 to TRBJ2-2; checking the TCRdb D call of TRBD1 is not possible without DNA. The CDR3 protein is CASSLPQGNTGELFF.